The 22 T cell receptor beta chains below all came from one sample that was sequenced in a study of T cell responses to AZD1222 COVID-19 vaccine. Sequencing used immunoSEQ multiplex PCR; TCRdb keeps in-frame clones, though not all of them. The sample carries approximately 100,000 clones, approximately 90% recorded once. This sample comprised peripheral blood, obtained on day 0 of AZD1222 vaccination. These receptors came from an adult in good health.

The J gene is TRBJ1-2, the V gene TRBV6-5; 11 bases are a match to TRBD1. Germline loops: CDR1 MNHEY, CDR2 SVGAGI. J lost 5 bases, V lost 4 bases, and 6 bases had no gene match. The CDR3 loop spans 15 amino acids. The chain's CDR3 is CASSSEGQGDYGYTF. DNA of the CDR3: TGTGCCAGCAGTTCAGAGGGACAGGGGGATTATGGCTACACCTTC.

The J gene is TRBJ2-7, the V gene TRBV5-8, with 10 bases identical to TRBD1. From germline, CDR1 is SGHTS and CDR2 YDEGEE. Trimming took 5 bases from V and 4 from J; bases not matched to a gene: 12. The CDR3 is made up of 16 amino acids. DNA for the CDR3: TGTGCCAGCAGTTACCGACCGGGACAGGGGTTTTACGAGCAGTACTTC. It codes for CASSYRPGQGFYEQYF.

CDR3 amino acids: CASSPRTPNEKLFF. The CDR3 DNA reads TGTGCCAGCAGTCCTCGGACCCCTAATGAAAAACTGTTTTTT. The chain has TRBV6-5 and TRBJ1-4; D remains unclear. Trimming removed 5 bases at V and 3 bases at J, with 10 bases between. The CDR3 totals 14 residues. Germline V gene sequence: CDR1 MNHEY, CDR2 SVGAGI.

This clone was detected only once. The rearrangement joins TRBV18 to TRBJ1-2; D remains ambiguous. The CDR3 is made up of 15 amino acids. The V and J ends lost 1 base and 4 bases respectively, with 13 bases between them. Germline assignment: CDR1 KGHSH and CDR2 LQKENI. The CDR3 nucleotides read TGTGCCAGCTCACCACGGTCTGCCGGTGGCTATGGCTACACCTTC. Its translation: CASSPRSAGGYGYTF.

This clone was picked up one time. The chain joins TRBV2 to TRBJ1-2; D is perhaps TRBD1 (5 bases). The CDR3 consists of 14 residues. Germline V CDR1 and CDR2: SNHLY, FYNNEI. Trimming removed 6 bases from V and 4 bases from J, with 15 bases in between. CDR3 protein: CASRGDGIPYGYTF. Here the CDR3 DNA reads TGTGCCAGCAGGGGGGATGGGATCCCCTATGGCTACACCTTC.

CDR3 in amino acids: CATLRSGGRRGYEQYF. CDR3 DNA sequence: TGTGCCACTCTTAGGTCCGGGGGCCGAAGGGGTTACGAGCAGTACTTC. The chain has TRBV7-8 and TRBJ2-7, with D possibly being TRBD1 or TRBD2 (6 bases each). V was shortened by 10 bases and J by 4 bases, with 26 bases between the two germline ends. The CDR3 extends over 16 amino acids. Germline V gene data show CDR1 as SGHVS and CDR2 as FQNEAQ.

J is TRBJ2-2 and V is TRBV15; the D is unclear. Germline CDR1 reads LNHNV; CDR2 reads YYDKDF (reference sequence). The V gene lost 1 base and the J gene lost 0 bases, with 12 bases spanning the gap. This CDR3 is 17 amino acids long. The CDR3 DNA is TGTGCCACCAGCAGAGTGTATGGCACCGCGAACACCGGGGAGCTGTTTTTT. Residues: CATSRVYGTANTGELFF.

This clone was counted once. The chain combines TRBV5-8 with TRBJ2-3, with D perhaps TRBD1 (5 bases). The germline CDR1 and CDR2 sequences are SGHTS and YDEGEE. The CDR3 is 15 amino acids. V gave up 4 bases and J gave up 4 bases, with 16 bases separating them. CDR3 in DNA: TGTGCCAGCAGCCTGCATCTAGGGGTGGCAGATACGCAGTATTTT. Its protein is CASSLHLGVADTQYF.

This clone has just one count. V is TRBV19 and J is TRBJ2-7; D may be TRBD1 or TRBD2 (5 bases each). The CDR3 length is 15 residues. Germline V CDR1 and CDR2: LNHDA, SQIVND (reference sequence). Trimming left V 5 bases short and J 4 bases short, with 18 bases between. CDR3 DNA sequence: TGTGCCAGTAGTGCCCCAGAGGGGCAGGTTTACGAGCAGTACTTC. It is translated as CASSAPEGQVYEQYF.

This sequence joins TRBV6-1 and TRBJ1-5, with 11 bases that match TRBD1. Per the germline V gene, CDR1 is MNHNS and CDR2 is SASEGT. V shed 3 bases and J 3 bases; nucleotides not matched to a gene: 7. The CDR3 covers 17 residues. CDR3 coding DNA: TGTGCCAGCAGTGACCCGGGACAGGGGGTTTACAATCAGCCCCAGCATTTT. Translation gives CASSDPGQGVYNQPQHF.

CDR3 nucleotide sequence: TGTGCCAGCAGTGAATGGGGACAGGGGAGTAACTATGGCTACACCTTC. Its protein is CASSEWGQGSNYGYTF. The rearrangement links TRBV6-1 to TRBJ1-2; 10 nucleotides line up with TRBD1. The V gene's germline CDR1 is MNHNS and CDR2 SASEGT. Trimming removed 2 bases from V and 1 base from J; junction bases left unmatched: 4. The CDR3 is 16 residues long.

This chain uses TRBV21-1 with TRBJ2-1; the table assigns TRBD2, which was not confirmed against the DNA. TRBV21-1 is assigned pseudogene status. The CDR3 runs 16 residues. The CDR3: CASSKSGRVSAHEQFF. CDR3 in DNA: TGTGCCAGCAGCAAATCGGGAAGAGTTTCGGCCCATGAGCAGTTCTTC.

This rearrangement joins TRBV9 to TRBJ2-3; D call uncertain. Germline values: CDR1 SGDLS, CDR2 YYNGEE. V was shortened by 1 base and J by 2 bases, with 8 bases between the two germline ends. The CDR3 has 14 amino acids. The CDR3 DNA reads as TGTGCCAGCAGCGTATCAGGAAACACAGATACGCAGTATTTT. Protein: CASSVSGNTDTQYF.

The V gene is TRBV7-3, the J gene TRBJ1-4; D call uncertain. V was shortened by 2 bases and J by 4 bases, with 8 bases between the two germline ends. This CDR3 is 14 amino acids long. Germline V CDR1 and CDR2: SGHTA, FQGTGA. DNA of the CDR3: TGTGCCAGCAGCTTAGACTTAAATAATGAAAAACTGTTTTTT. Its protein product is CASSLDLNNEKLFF. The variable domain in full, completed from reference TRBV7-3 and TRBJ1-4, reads GAGVSQTPSNKVTEKGKYVELRCDPISGHTALYWYRQSLGQGPEFLIYFQGTGAADDSGLPNDRFFAVRPEGSVSTLKIQRTERGDSAVYLCASSLDLNNEKLFFGSGTQLSVL.

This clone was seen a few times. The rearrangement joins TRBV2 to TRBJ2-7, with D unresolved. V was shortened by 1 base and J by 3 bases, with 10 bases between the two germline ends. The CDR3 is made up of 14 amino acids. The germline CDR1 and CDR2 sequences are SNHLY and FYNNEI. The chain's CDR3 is CASSEVVGVYEQYF. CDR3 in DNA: TGTGCCAGCAGTGAAGTGGTTGGAGTCTACGAGCAGTACTTC.

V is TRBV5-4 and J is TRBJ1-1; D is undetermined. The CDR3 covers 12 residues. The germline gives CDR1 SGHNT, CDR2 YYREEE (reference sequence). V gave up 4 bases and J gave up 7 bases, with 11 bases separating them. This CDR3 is CASSLLGSEAFF. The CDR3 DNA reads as TGTGCCAGCAGCCTACTCGGGAGTGAAGCTTTCTTT.

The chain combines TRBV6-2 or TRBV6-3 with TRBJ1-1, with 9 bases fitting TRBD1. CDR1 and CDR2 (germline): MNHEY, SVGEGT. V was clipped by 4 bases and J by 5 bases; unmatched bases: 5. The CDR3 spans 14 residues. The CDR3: CASSFHRGPTEAFF. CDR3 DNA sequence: TGTGCCAGCAGTTTCCACAGGGGGCCAACTGAAGCTTTCTTT.

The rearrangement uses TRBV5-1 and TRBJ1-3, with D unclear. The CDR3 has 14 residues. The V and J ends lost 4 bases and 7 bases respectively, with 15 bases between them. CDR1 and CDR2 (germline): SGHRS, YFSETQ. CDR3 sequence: CASSPPGGLNTIYF. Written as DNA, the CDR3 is TGCGCCAGCAGCCCCCCAGGAGGGTTGAACACCATATATTTT.

The CDR3 bases are TGTGCCAGCAGTTACTCGATCATGACCGGGGAGCTGTTTTTT. It codes for CASSYSIMTGELFF. This chain connects TRBV6-5 to TRBJ2-2, with no clear D. V was trimmed by 0 bases and J by 5 bases, leaving 7 bases between them. CDR3 size: 14 residues. Germline V gene lookup returns CDR1 MNHEY and CDR2 SVGAGI.

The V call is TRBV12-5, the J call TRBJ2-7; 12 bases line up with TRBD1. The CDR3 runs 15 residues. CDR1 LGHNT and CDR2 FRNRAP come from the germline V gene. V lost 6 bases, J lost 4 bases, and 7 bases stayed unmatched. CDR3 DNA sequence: TGTGCTAGTGGCCCGGGACAGGGGGCTCGGTACGAGCAGTACTTC. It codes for CASGPGQGARYEQYF. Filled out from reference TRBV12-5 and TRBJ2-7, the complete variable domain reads DARVTQTPRHKVTEMGQEVTMRCQPILGHNTVFWYRQTMMQGLELLAYFRNRAPLDDSGMPKDRFSAEMPDATLATLKIQPSEPRDSAVYFCASGPGQGARYEQYFGPGTRLTVT.

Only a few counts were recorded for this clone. DNA for the CDR3: TGTGCCAGCAGCTTGACAGGGAACACTAATGAAAAACTGTTTTTT. This translates into CASSLTGNTNEKLFF. V and J are TRBV7-8 and TRBJ1-4; 7 nucleotides match TRBD1. With 3 bases clipped from V and 2 bases from J, the junction kept 3 bases outside the gene matches. The germline V gene encodes CDR1 SGHVS and CDR2 FQNEAQ. CDR3 length: 15 residues.

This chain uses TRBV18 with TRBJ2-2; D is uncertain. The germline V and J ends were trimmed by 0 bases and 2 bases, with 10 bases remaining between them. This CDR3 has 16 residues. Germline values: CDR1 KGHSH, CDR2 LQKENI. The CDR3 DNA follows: TGTGCCAGCTCACCACCGTCAGGCCCAAACACCGGGGAGCTGTTTTTT. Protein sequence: CASSPPSGPNTGELFF.